Listed below are T cell receptor beta chains from one sample, sequenced in a study of T cells in Graves' hyperthyroidism and ophthalmopathy. TCRdb analysed the multiplex PCR reads with MiXCR anew, one entry per CDR3 protein. Counted here are nearly 750,000 distinct CDR3 sequences, around 40% occurring once; the ten biggest clones make up around 29%. The sequenced sample was blood. These receptors were taken from a middle-aged woman with Graves' hyperthyroidism. Both conserved end residues are part of each CDR3. Each record gives: V gene, J gene, D gene, CDR3 length, clone size, CDR3 DNA, CDR3 protein. The D gene is left open where the match is weak. Rows may omit the clone size; those that give it use once, few, many or a size class.

TRBV6-6	TRBJ2-7	-	12	-	TGTGCCAGCAGGGGGGCCAGGGACGAGCAGTACTTC	CASRGARDEQYF
TRBV19	TRBJ1-6	TRBD1	15	-	TGTGCCAGGCTCAGTCACAGGGGGGGAAATTCACCCCTCCACTTT	CARLSHRGGNSPLHF
TRBV7-8	TRBJ2-7	-	13	few	TGTGCCAGCAGCTTGGGACTGCACAATGAGCAGTACTTC	CASSLGLHNEQYF
TRBV10-2	TRBJ2-7	-	13	-	TGCGCCAGCAAGCCCCATAAGGAGAACGAGCAGTACTTC	CASKPHKENEQYF
TRBV12-3/TRBV12-4	TRBJ1-1	-	12	-	TGTGCCAGCAGTTTTGAAGCGGGGGGGGCTTTCTTT	CASSFEAGGAFF
TRBV20-1	TRBJ1-5	-	13	many	TGCAGTCGATCAAGGGGGTGGGAACAGCCCCAGCATTTT	CSRSRGWEQPQHF
TRBV6-5	TRBJ2-7	-	12	many	TGTGCCAGCAGTGACTGGGACTCCCGACAGTACTTC	CASSDWDSRQYF
TRBV7-6	TRBJ1-1	-	16	few	TGTGCCAGCAGCTTATACGGTTCAGGGGTGAACACTGAAGCTTTCTTT	CASSLYGSGVNTEAFF
TRBV29-1	TRBJ2-1	-	13	-	TGCAGCGTTGAAGATCCTATGCGGGATGAGCAGTTCTTC	CSVEDPMRDEQFF
TRBV6-6	TRBJ1-4	TRBD1	14	many	TGTGCCAGCAGTCCAGGGGGAGTTATGAAGAAACTGTTTTTT	CASSPGGVMKKLFF
TRBV7-9	TRBJ1-1	-	16	once	TGTACCAGCAGCCTAGCCACCAGGCGGCTGGACACTGAAGCTTTCTTT	CTSSLATRRLDTEAFF
TRBV5-8	TRBJ1-1	-	14	many	TGTGCCAGCAGCCGCACGGAGAGCCTACCCGAAGCTTTCTTT	CASSRTESLPEAFF
TRBV28	TRBJ1-5	-	18	-	TGTGCCAGCAGCTACACTACAGCGTCCCCTGCCCCACCTCAGCCCCAGCATTTT	CASSYTTASPAPPQPQHF
TRBV5-5	TRBJ2-7	TRBD2	18	-	TGTGCCAGCAGCTTGGGAGGACTAGCGGGGGGTACAACCTACGAGCAGTACTTC	CASSLGGLAGGTTYEQYF